This is a list of T cell receptor beta chains from one sample in a study of chemoradiotherapy in HPV16-positive cancers. Some clones are missing from TCRdb's copy, which holds only in-frame ones; the method was immunoSEQ multiplex PCR. This table holds around 62,000 clones, about nine tenths found once. This specimen consisted of blood, obtained from a patient who underwent chemoradiotherapy. All receptors come from a human donor with HPV-associated anogenital cancer. The conserved cysteine and the conserved F or W are not part of the CDR3 here. Only part of the rows carry a size: once, few, many, or a class if the clone is expanded.

v_gene	abundance	CDR3aa
TRBV2	-	ASSDEGALNQPQH
TRBV6-6	-	ASSFSRGDQPQH
TRBV4-1	-	ASSPLWRNYGYT
TRBV28	-	ASIDGQGTSYNEQF
TRBV29-1	once	SARGSRQETQY
TRBV29-1	-	SAGQGERYGYT
TRBV15	-	ATSLGHGGAQDTQY
TRBV12-5	-	ASGPRERGIYGYT
TRBV28	once	ASSPTSGRRETQY
TRBV19	-	ASSTSGSLYEQY
TRBV25-1	once	ASSERVPTSYEQY
TRBV5-6	-	ASSFGQNNYGYT
TRBV29-1	-	SVEGEVYGYT
TRBV19	-	ASSTRQENSNQPQH
TRBV30	few	AWSRKGQMNTEAF
TRBV5-8	-	ASRRGTGRNQPQH
TRBV7-2	once	ASSLSGRRNTIY
TRBV2	once	ASISGTGVYFSSYNEQF
TRBV29-1	-	SVEDLETSGIYEQY
TRBV6-6	-	ASSPQNHEQF
TRBV28	-	ASSSIGAGYSYEQY
TRBV4-2	once	ASSQDNLQGYTDTQY
TRBV27	-	ASSLLSGGSNQPQH
TRBV5-6	-	ASSAGQLNTEAF
TRBV6-1	-	ASSEALAGPYNEQF
TRBV19	-	ASSTAQGASSPLH
TRBV19	-	ASRLNTGELF
TRBV6-1	-	ATLAGVSPEQF
TRBV6-4	-	ASSVGGASSYEQY
TRBV7-9	-	ASSTGGALRDYEQY
TRBV29-1	medium-sized	SVLAGVTDTQY
TRBV28	-	ASSLPRTQSNQPQH
TRBV7-2	-	ASSWRGDGYT
TRBV4-1	-	ASSQDGFNQPQH
TRBV2	medium-sized	ASNFQGRNIQY
TRBV10-3	-	AISRTLPPYNEQF
TRBV30	-	ACLSGVSYNEQF
TRBV5-4	-	ASSFLSTEAF
TRBV6-1	-	ASSEVVNQPQH
TRBV5-6	-	ASSASGSDTQY
TRBV4-2	-	ASSQRLAGTDTQY
TRBV9	once	ASSSRTGEKAF
TRBV5-4	-	ASSLSGLTGELF
TRBV5-6	-	ASSRPRDSLTGELF
TRBV2	-	ASSLGAGNQPQH
TRBV2	-	ASSGLRGTQY
TRBV6-5	-	ASSPRGGQPQH
TRBV19	-	ASSIYNEQF
TRBV15	-	ATSDEDSWNEQF
TRBV4-1	-	ASSQDGSRDNSPLH
TRBV27	-	ASSLSLVGGTEAF